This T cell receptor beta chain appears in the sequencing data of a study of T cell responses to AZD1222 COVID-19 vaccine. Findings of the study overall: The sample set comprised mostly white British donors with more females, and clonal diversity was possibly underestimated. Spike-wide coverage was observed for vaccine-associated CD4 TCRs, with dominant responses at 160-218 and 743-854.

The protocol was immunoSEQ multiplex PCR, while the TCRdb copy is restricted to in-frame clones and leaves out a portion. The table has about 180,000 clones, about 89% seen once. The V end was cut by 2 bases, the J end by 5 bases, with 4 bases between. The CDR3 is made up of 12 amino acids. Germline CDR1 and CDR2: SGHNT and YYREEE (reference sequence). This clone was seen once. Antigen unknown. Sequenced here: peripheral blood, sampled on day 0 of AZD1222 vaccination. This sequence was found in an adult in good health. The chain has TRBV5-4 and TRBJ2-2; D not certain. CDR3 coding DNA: TGTGCCAGCAGCTTCCCAACCGGGGAGCTGTTTTTT. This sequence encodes CASSFPTGELFF.